This TCR beta chain was sequenced during a study of T cell responses to AZD1222 COVID-19 vaccine. With 2 bases removed from V and 8 bases from J, the gap between germline ends came to 16 bases. Germline CDR1 and CDR2: SGHRS and YFSETQ. This CDR3 spans 15 amino acids. This table comes from immunoSEQ multiplex PCR, and its TCRdb copy is limited to in-frame clones, with some not included. The sample carries about 150,000 clones, less than 95% recorded once. This sequence joins TRBV5-1 and TRBJ1-4, with a weak D call TRBD1 (6 bases). The clonotype originates from an adult in good health. This specimen consisted of peripheral blood, obtained on day 0 of AZD1222 vaccination. This CDR3 is CASSFLAGDVEKLFF. CDR3 DNA sequence: TGCGCCAGCAGCTTCCTGGCAGGGGATGTAGAAAAACTGTTTTTT.